Below, 12 T cell receptor beta chains from the same sample are listed, as sequenced in a study of cytomegalovirus exposure and HLA in healthy donors. Using immunoSEQ multiplex PCR, the repertoire was profiled, and TCRdb retains in-frame clones only, with some absent. The data show around 120,000 clones, more than 70% seen once. Sample: PBMCs. Receptors were obtained from a young man in good health and CMV-seronegative.

The V call is TRBV7-6, the J call TRBJ1-1; TRBD1 matches 7 bases. J lost 2 bases, V lost 8 bases, and 5 bases had no gene match. Germline V gives CDR1 SGHVS, CDR2 FNYEAQ. The CDR3 spans 13 residues. CDR3: CASGQGGNTEAFF. For the CDR3, the DNA is TGTGCCAGCGGTCAGGGGGGAAACACTGAAGCTTTCTTT.

This chain uses TRBV2 with TRBJ1-6; 7 bases match TRBD1. Losses at the gene ends were 6 bases for V and 8 bases for J; bases not matched to a gene: 7. CDR3 length equals 14 residues. CDR1 SNHLY and CDR2 FYNNEI come from the germline V gene. The CDR3 DNA reads TGTGCCAGCAGAGGGGACAGAGGGTATTCACCCCTCCACTTT. As protein: CASRGDRGYSPLHF.

The chain links TRBV5-4 to TRBJ1-3, with no clear D. The CDR3 is 13 amino acids. The germline CDR1 and CDR2 sequences are SGHNT and YYREEE (reference sequence). The germline V and J ends were trimmed by 4 bases and 0 bases, with 5 bases remaining between them. CDR3 coding DNA: TGTGCCAGCAGCCGAGACTCTGGAAACACCATATATTTT. Its protein is CASSRDSGNTIYF.

The CDR3 sequence: CASSPPQGAVGNTEAFF. In DNA, the CDR3 is TGTGCCAGCAGCCCCCCACAAGGGGCCGTGGGAAACACTGAAGCTTTCTTT. The chain links TRBV7-9 to TRBJ1-1; maybe TRBD1 (5 bases). The V end lost 5 bases, the J end lost 2 bases, and 21 bases lay between the germline ends. This CDR3 is 17 amino acids long. The germline V gene has CDR1 SEHNR and CDR2 FQNEAQ (reference sequence). Filled out from reference TRBV7-9 and TRBJ1-1, the complete variable domain reads DTGVSQNPRHKITKRGQNVTFRCDPISEHNRLYWYRQTLGQGPEFLTYFQNEAQLEKSRLLSDRFSAERPKGSFSTLEIQRTEQGDSAMYLCASSPPQGAVGNTEAFFGQGTRLTVV.

The chain is built from TRBV6-6 and TRBJ1-6; a possible D gene is TRBD1 (6 bases). This CDR3 has 15 amino acids. Germline V CDR1 and CDR2: MNHNY, SVGAGI (reference sequence). V gave up 0 bases and J gave up 8 bases, with 11 bases separating them. The CDR3: CASSYSGTLDSPLHF. The CDR3, as DNA: TGTGCCAGCAGTTACTCCGGGACACTTGATTCACCCCTCCACTTT.

The gene calls are TRBV30 and TRBJ1-2, with D maybe TRBD1 (6 bases). V was shortened by 8 bases and J by 2 bases, with 15 bases between the two germline ends. This CDR3 is built from 13 residues. Looked up from germline, CDR1 is GTSNPN and CDR2 is SVGIG (reference sequence). CDR3 nucleotide sequence: TGTGCCGGTAACATCGGACAGAACTATGGCTACACCTTC. The encoded protein is CAGNIGQNYGYTF.

This clone has a single count. The chain has TRBV30 and TRBJ2-7; no reliable D call. The CDR3 extends over 12 amino acids. V lost 2 bases and J lost 7, with 12 bases in between. The germline V gene has CDR1 GTSNPN and CDR2 SVGIG (reference sequence). This CDR3 is CAWSRRRSEQYF. CDR3 coding DNA: TGTGCCTGGAGTCGGCGACGGAGTGAGCAGTACTTC.

This clone appeared a few times. The genes are TRBV7-6 and TRBJ2-5; 8 bases are shared with TRBD1. The CDR3 loop spans 14 amino acids. The J segment lost 7 bases and the V segment lost 6 bases, leaving 10 bases of the junction unmatched. The germline V gene has CDR1 SGHVS and CDR2 FNYEAQ. The CDR3 sequence is CASRPTGATLTQYF. The CDR3 DNA is TGTGCCAGCAGACCGACAGGGGCAACCTTGACCCAGTACTTC.

The chain uses TRBV18 and TRBJ2-1; 8 bases align to TRBD2. The trim removed 2 bases at V and 0 bases at J, leaving 6 bases unmatched. Germline V lookup: CDR1 KGHSH, CDR2 LQKENI. This CDR3 is 17 amino acids long. CDR3 region: CASSPGLSGSSYNEQFF. CDR3 in DNA: TGTGCCAGCTCACCAGGGCTAAGCGGGAGCTCCTACAATGAGCAGTTCTTC.

CDR3 coding DNA: TGTGCCAGCAGCATTTTCGGCGGGAGGGCGAATGAGCAGTTCTTC. Translating gives CASSIFGGRANEQFF. The chain employs TRBV9 and TRBJ2-1, with 9 bases identical to TRBD2. CDR3 length: 15 amino acids. With 4 bases clipped from V and 7 bases from J, the junction kept 9 bases outside the gene matches. Germline V gene lookup returns CDR1 SGDLS and CDR2 YYNGEE.

V gene TRBV14 combines with J gene TRBJ2-3, with D possibly being TRBD1 (5 bases). Germline CDR1 SGHDN, CDR2 FVKESK. This CDR3 is 12 amino acids long. With 5 bases removed from V and 9 bases from J, the gap between germline ends came to 12 bases. The CDR3 sequence is CASSEGRGTQYF. The CDR3 DNA follows: TGTGCCAGCAGCGAAGGTAGGGGCACGCAGTATTTT.

The gene calls are TRBV7-9 and TRBJ2-2; D is unclear. The CDR3 totals 15 residues. The V gene lost 3 bases and the J gene lost 3 bases, with 11 bases spanning the gap. Germline lookup yields CDR1 SEHNR and CDR2 FQNEAQ (reference sequence). The CDR3 DNA sequence: TGTGCCAGCAGCTTTGGCCACCGGGACACCGGGGAGCTGTTTTTT. It is translated as CASSFGHRDTGELFF.